The 30 T cell receptor beta chains given below trace back to one sample, sequenced in a study of blood T cell repertoires in COVID-19. The assay was immunoSEQ multiplex PCR, and TCRdb's table has in-frame clones only and misses some. The sample carries approximately 130,000 clones, roughly 90% recorded once. Material: peripheral blood. These receptors were collected from a man aged 50 to 59 with acute or convalescent COVID-19.

The V call is TRBV5-1, the J call TRBJ2-1; 7 positions agree with TRBD1. The CDR3 length is 15 residues. Trimming removed 3 bases from V and 6 bases from J; junction bases left unmatched: 9. Germline V gene lookup returns CDR1 SGHRS and CDR2 YFSETQ. The CDR3 nucleotides read TGCGCCAGCAGCTCCCCGTACCAGGGGGTCAATGAGCAGTTCTTC. This gives the protein CASSSPYQGVNEQFF.

The V call is TRBV5-5, the J call TRBJ2-1, with TRBD2 matching 8 bases. The CDR3 has 15 amino acids. The J segment lost 4 bases and the V segment lost 5 bases, leaving 8 bases of the junction unmatched. CDR1 and CDR2 from the germline V gene are SGHKS and YYEKEE (reference sequence). In nucleotides, the CDR3 is TGTGCCAGCAGTCCCAGCGGGAGAGAGTACAATGAGCAGTTCTTC. Protein sequence: CASSPSGREYNEQFF.

The genes are TRBV3-1 (or the pseudogene TRBV3-2) and TRBJ2-7, with a weak D call TRBD2 (5 bases). The CDR3 runs 13 residues. Germline CDR1 is LGHDT and CDR2 is YNNKEL (reference sequence). CDR3 sequence: CASSQDKRRSPVV. The DNA of the CDR3 is TGTGCCAGCAGCCAAGATAAACGGAGGTCCCCCGTAGTC.

This clone was seen only once. The chain combines TRBV11-3 with TRBJ2-1, with 12 bases aligning to TRBD2. Germline-derived CDR1 and CDR2 are SGHNT and YENEEA. The CDR3 covers 13 residues. After removal of 1 base from V and 13 bases from J, the junction contained 2 bases not matched to a gene. The CDR3, as DNA: TGTGCCAGCAGCTTAGCGACTAGCGGGAGCCAGTTCTTC. It yields the protein CASSLATSGSQFF.

This clone was seen a single time. The chain has TRBV10-3 and TRBJ1-1; D is ambiguous. Germline CDR1 reads ENHRY; CDR2 reads SYGVKD. The CDR3 sequence is 18 residues long. Between the trimmed V and J ends, which lost 0 bases and 0 bases, there was a span of 17 bases. The CDR3 DNA sequence: TGTGCCATCAGTGAGTCAGGAGGGTTTGAAGGCATGAACACTGAAGCTTTCTTT. Amino acids: CAISESGGFEGMNTEAFF.

The chain is built from TRBV5-4 and TRBJ2-7, with 9 bases fitting TRBD2. V was clipped by 4 bases and J by 3 bases; unmatched bases: 8. The length of the CDR3 is 15 residues. CDR1 is SGHNT and CDR2 is YYREEE in the germline V gene (reference sequence). CDR3 protein: CASSPGVSGSYEQYF. Written as DNA, the CDR3 is TGTGCCAGCAGCCCGGGAGTTAGCGGGAGCTACGAGCAGTACTTC.

This clone has only one observation. The gene calls are TRBV18 and TRBJ1-2; 10 bases are shared with TRBD1. V trimming: 2 bases; J trimming: 8 bases; junction bases outside the gene matches: 5. CDR1 is KGHSH, CDR2 LQKENI, per germline. CDR3 size: 14 residues. Written as DNA, the CDR3 is TGTGCCAGCTCACCAGGACAGGGGGTTCGCGGCTACACCTTC. This gives the protein CASSPGQGVRGYTF.

V and J are TRBV5-1 and TRBJ1-5; possibly TRBD1 for D (5 bases). CDR3 length equals 16 residues. V lost 4 bases, J lost 1 base, and 15 bases lay in between. The germline CDR1 and CDR2 sequences are SGHRS and YFSETQ. CDR3 sequence reads: CASSPGGGTSNQPQHF. CDR3 nucleotide sequence: TGCGCCAGCAGCCCGGGTGGGGGGACGAGCAATCAGCCCCAGCATTTT.

J is TRBJ1-6 and V is TRBV30; D not resolved. Deletions cut 4 bases from V and 10 bases from J, with 17 bases between. Germline V gene lookup returns CDR1 GTSNPN and CDR2 SVGIG (reference sequence). This CDR3 has 14 amino acids. This chain's CDR3 is CAWTRPTFGSPLHF. The CDR3 nucleotides read TGTGCCTGGACCAGACCGACTTTTGGATCACCCCTCCACTTT.

This chain links TRBV6-5 with TRBJ2-3; TRBD2 matches 7 bases. J gave up 2 bases and V 8 bases, and 7 bases lay outside the gene matches. This CDR3 spans 14 amino acids. Germline V gene data show CDR1 as MNHEY and CDR2 as SVGAGI. CDR3 in amino acids: CASGGVRDTDTQYF. CDR3 nucleotide sequence: TGTGCCAGCGGGGGGGTGAGGGACACAGATACGCAGTATTTT.

The CDR3, as DNA: TGTGCCAGCTCACGAGGTCTAGCGGGACGGTCGGAGACCCAGTACTTC. It encodes CASSRGLAGRSETQYF. This chain connects TRBV18 to TRBJ2-5, with 9 bases matching TRBD2. Germline CDR1 reads KGHSH; CDR2 reads LQKENI. Germline trimming cut 4 bases from V and 5 bases from J; bases unmatched to any gene: 11. This CDR3 comprises 16 residues.

V usage is TRBV27 and J usage is TRBJ2-3; 13 nucleotides align to TRBD2. Germline V gene lookup returns CDR1 MNHEY and CDR2 SMNVEV (reference sequence). J lost 6 bases, V lost 5 bases, and 5 bases had no gene match. There are 15 residues in the CDR3. CDR3 bases: TGTGCCAGCAGTCAGGAGACTAGCGGGAGGGATACGCAGTATTTT. This sequence encodes CASSQETSGRDTQYF.

Concerning this clone: Other DNA sequences of this sample code for an identical CDR3. CDR3 nucleotides: TGTGCCAGCAGCTTAGGCGGGAGCTCCTACAATGAGCAGTTCTTC. Amino acid sequence: CASSLGGSSYNEQFF. The chain joins TRBV11-3 to TRBJ2-1, with 7 bases lining up with TRBD2. The CDR3 has 15 amino acids. CDR1 and CDR2 from the germline V gene are SGHNT and YENEEA. J gave up 0 bases and V 1 base, and 0 bases lay outside the gene matches. The full variable domain, rest sourced from reference TRBV11-3 and TRBJ2-1, is EAGVVQSPRYKIIEKKQPVAFWCNPISGHNTLYWYLQNLGQGPELLIRYENEEAVDDSQLPKDRFSAERLKGVDSTLKIQPAELGDSAVYLCASSLGGSSYNEQFFGPGTRLTVL.

This chain connects TRBV12-3 or TRBV12-4 to TRBJ1-1; tentatively, D is TRBD1 (5 bases). The CDR3 totals 13 residues. The V and J ends lost 6 bases and 5 bases respectively, with 13 bases between them. CDR3 amino acids: CASSTGRWTEAFF. CDR3 bases: TGTGCCAGCAGCACAGGTAGATGGACTGAAGCTTTCTTT.

The genes are TRBV27 and TRBJ2-1; 10 nucleotides match TRBD2. The CDR3 covers 16 residues. Germline V gene sequence: CDR1 MNHEY, CDR2 SMNVEV (reference sequence). The J segment lost 6 bases and the V segment lost 2 bases, leaving 7 bases of the junction unmatched. In nucleotides, the CDR3 is TGTGCCAGCAGTTTAAGCGGGAGGGCCCTTAGCAATGAGCAGTTCTTC. Amino acid sequence: CASSLSGRALSNEQFF.

This chain joins TRBV11-2 and TRBJ2-4, with 15 bases fitting TRBD2. The CDR3 spans 19 residues. CDR1 and CDR2 (germline): SGHAT, FQNNGV. V lost 0 bases to trimming and J lost 1 base; unmatched junction nucleotides: 4. The CDR3 reads CASSLEGLAGGIAKNIQYF. The CDR3 DNA follows: TGTGCCAGCAGCTTAGAAGGACTAGCGGGAGGGATCGCCAAAAACATTCAGTACTTC.

This chain connects TRBV3-1 (or the pseudogene TRBV3-2) to TRBJ2-7, with TRBD1 matching 7 bases. J lost 1 base, V lost 4 bases, and 4 bases had no gene match. The germline V gene has CDR1 LGHDT and CDR2 YNNKEL (reference sequence). The CDR3 extends over 14 amino acids. The CDR3 loop is CASSPGTASYEQYF. The CDR3 coding sequence is TGTGCCAGCAGCCCGGGGACAGCTTCCTACGAGCAGTACTTC.

V usage is TRBV23-1 and J usage is TRBJ2-7; D perhaps matches TRBD1 (6 bases). TRBV23-1 is recorded as an ORF, its role being uncertain. This CDR3 has 16 amino acids. The germline V and J ends were trimmed by 3 bases and 2 bases, with 17 bases remaining between them. The CDR3 DNA reads TGCGCCAGCAGTCACCCTCCGACAGGACCTGCCTACGAGCAGTACTTC. It encodes CASSHPPTGPAYEQYF.

This chain connects TRBV9 to TRBJ1-1; possible D gene TRBD1, 5 bases. There are 16 residues in the CDR3. Germline lookup yields CDR1 SGDLS and CDR2 YYNGEE. The V end was cut by 4 bases, the J end by 4 bases, with 20 bases between. CDR3: CASSTISGRRGTEAFF. CDR3 in DNA: TGTGCCAGCAGCACAATTAGCGGGAGAAGGGGCACTGAAGCTTTCTTT. Filled out from reference TRBV9 and TRBJ1-1, the complete variable domain reads DSGVTQTPKHLITATGQRVTLRCSPRSGDLSVYWYQQSLDQGLQFLIQYYNGEERAKGNILERFSAQQFPDLHSELNLSSLELGDSALYFCASSTISGRRGTEAFFGQGTRLTVV.

The chain links TRBV5-4 to TRBJ2-3; tentatively, D is TRBD2 (5 bases). The CDR3 extends over 14 amino acids. V gave up 0 bases and J gave up 3 bases, with 8 bases separating them. Germline loops: CDR1 SGHNT, CDR2 YYREEE (reference sequence). This CDR3 is CASSLASGTDTQYF. The CDR3 region has the DNA TGTGCCAGCAGCTTGGCGTCGGGAACAGATACGCAGTATTTT.

The chain employs TRBV10-1 and TRBJ2-3; 12 bases agree with TRBD2. V lost 5 bases, J lost 5 bases, and 5 bases stayed unmatched. The germline V gene encodes CDR1 WNHNN and CDR2 SYGVQD (reference sequence). The CDR3 is 15 residues long. As DNA, the CDR3 is TGCGCCAGCAGTTCGCGACTAGCGGGAGAAGATACGCAGTATTTT. It is translated as CASSSRLAGEDTQYF.

V usage is TRBV7-2 and J usage is TRBJ1-3, with 7 bases fitting TRBD1. CDR3 length: 15 amino acids. The trim removed 4 bases at V and 1 base at J, leaving 4 bases unmatched. Germline CDR1 is SGHTA and CDR2 is FQGNSA. The CDR3 spells CASSSGTASGNTIYF. The CDR3, as DNA: TGTGCCAGCAGCTCAGGGACAGCTTCTGGAAACACCATATATTTT.

CDR3 nucleotide sequence: TGTGCCAGCAATGGAGGAAATGAGCAGTTCTTC. Protein: CASNGGNEQFF. This chain links TRBV12-3 or TRBV12-4 with TRBJ2-1; weak D call: TRBD2 (5 bases). Trimming pared 7 bases from V and 7 bases from J, leaving 8 bases between. The CDR3 consists of 11 residues.

This clone came up once. The chain is built from TRBV9 and TRBJ2-2; 12 positions match TRBD2. The germline gives CDR1 SGDLS, CDR2 YYNGEE. CDR3 length equals 18 residues. J was trimmed by 2 bases and V by 3 bases; bases with no gene match: 8. CDR3 coding DNA: TGTGCCAGCAGCGCCGGGACTAGCGGGCCTTCCAACACCGGGGAGCTGTTTTTT. This codes for CASSAGTSGPSNTGELFF.

The rearrangement links TRBV9 to TRBJ2-7; perhaps TRBD1 as D (5 bases). V lost 0 bases and J lost 6, with 16 bases in between. Germline V gene data show CDR1 as SGDLS and CDR2 as YYNGEE. The CDR3 spans 15 residues. The CDR3 loop reads CASSVDGAGVAEQYF. The DNA of the CDR3 is TGTGCCAGCAGCGTAGATGGGGCCGGAGTTGCCGAGCAGTACTTC.

This chain joins TRBV19 and TRBJ1-5; TRBD1 is a possible D gene (5 bases). Germline V gives CDR1 LNHDA, CDR2 SQIVND (reference sequence). The length of the CDR3 is 17 residues. V was shortened by 4 bases and J by 2 bases, with 18 bases between the two germline ends. The CDR3 is CASSTYRGTAGNQPQHF. CDR3 nucleotides: TGTGCCAGTAGTACATACCGCGGGACGGCGGGCAATCAGCCCCAGCATTTT.

The chain has TRBV19 and TRBJ2-7; 7 bases align to TRBD2. V dropped 1 base and J dropped 5; count of bases not matched to a gene: 2. The CDR3 spans 13 residues. Germline V gene data show CDR1 as LNHDA and CDR2 as SQIVND (reference sequence). CDR3 loop: CASSIGAGDEQYF. CDR3 nucleotide sequence: TGTGCCAGTAGTATAGGCGCGGGGGACGAGCAGTACTTC.

The chain is built from TRBV2 and TRBJ2-7, with D maybe TRBD1 (6 bases). Trimming stripped 6 bases from V and 4 bases from J, with 16 bases between. The CDR3 covers 14 residues. Germline V gene data show CDR1 as SNHLY and CDR2 as FYNNEI. CDR3 loop: CASRVDSLPYEQYF. The CDR3 DNA follows: TGTGCCAGCAGGGTGGACAGCCTGCCTTACGAGCAGTACTTC.

V is TRBV27 and J is TRBJ1-6, with 7 bases lining up with TRBD1. The CDR3 is made up of 15 amino acids. With V trimmed by 7 bases and J by 6 bases, 9 bases remained unmatched. Germline V gives CDR1 MNHEY, CDR2 SMNVEV (reference sequence). CDR3 sequence reads: CASNEQGGGNSPLHF. The CDR3 nucleotides are TGTGCCAGCAACGAGCAGGGGGGAGGTAATTCACCCCTCCACTTT.

The chain carries TRBV10-3 and TRBJ2-3, with D possibly TRBD2 on 7 matching bases. The CDR3 contains 15 residues. The germline V gene has CDR1 ENHRY and CDR2 SYGVKD. V lost 4 bases and J lost 1, with 12 bases in between. The CDR3: CAISVGGRGTDTQYF. The CDR3 nucleotides are TGTGCCATCAGTGTGGGGGGGCGCGGCACAGATACGCAGTATTTT.